Ten or more counts support the clone carrying this T cell receptor (delta chain). This entry comes from a study of γδ T cells in repeated Plasmodium falciparum infection. TCRdb fed the multiplex PCR reads into CATT to redo clone calling. The table includes 80,000 to 95,000 delta-chain clones, roughly 1.4% detected once. Looked up from germline, CDR1 is GEAIGNYY and CDR2 is EKD. This CDR3 contains 17 residues. The V gene end was trimmed by 3 bases and the J gene end by 10 bases; junction bases not matched to a gene: 16. Vgamma9/Vdelta2+ and Vdelta2-negative gammadelta T cells were flow-sorted from PBMC for bulk sequencing.

This chain joins TRDV2 and TRDJ1, with 13 bases aligning to TRDD3. The clonotype was recovered from a pool of human donors (malaria-infected and uninfected, not separated). Specimen: gamma-delta T cells from blood. CDR3 in amino acids: CACDSLLGDTQSRGLIF. In nucleotides, the CDR3 is TGTGCCTGTGACTCCCTACTGGGGGATACGCAAAGCCGGGGACTCATCTTT.